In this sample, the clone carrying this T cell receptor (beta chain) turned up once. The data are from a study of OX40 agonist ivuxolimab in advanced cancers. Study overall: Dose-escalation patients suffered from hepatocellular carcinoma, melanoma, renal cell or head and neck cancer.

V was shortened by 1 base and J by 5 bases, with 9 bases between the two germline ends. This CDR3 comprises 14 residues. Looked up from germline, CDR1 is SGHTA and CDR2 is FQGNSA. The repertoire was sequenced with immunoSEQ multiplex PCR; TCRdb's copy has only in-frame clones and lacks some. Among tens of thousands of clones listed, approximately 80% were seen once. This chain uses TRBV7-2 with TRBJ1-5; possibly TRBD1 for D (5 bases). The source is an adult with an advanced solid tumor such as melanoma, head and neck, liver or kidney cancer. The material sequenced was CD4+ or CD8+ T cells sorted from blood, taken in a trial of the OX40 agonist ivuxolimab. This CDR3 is CASSLVGGDQPQHF. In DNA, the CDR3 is TGTGCCAGCAGCTTAGTCGGGGGAGATCAGCCCCAGCATTTT. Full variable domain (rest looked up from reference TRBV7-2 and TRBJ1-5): GAGVSQSPSNKVTEKGKDVELRCDPISGHTALYWYRQSLGQGLEFLIYFQGNSAPDKSGLPSDRFSAERTGGSVSTLTIQRTQQEDSAVYLCASSLVGGDQPQHFGDGTRLSIL.